This entry lists 2 T cell receptor beta chains sequenced from one sample in a study of siplizumab effects on memory and regulatory T cells. Clones were read by immunoSEQ multiplex PCR, and TCRdb kept only the in-frame ones, dropping some. Of roughly 110,000 clones listed, approximately 92% are singletons. The sequencing input was non-Treg CD4+ T cells sorted from blood. Receptors were obtained from a human donor in good health.

The chain uses TRBV5-1 and TRBJ2-2; 8 bases are shared with TRBD1. The CDR3 spans 14 residues. Germline V CDR1 and CDR2: SGHRS, YFSETQ. V lost 4 bases and J lost 6; bases outside the gene matches: 5. CDR3: CASSPGQVPGELFF. The CDR3 nucleotides are TGCGCCAGCAGCCCGGGACAGGTACCCGGGGAGCTGTTTTTT. Supplemented by reference TRBV5-1 and TRBJ2-2, the full variable domain reads KAGVTQTPRYLIKTRGQQVTLSCSPISGHRSVSWYQQTPGQGLQFLFEYFSETQRNKGNFPGRFSGRQFSNSRSEMNVSTLELGDSALYLCASSPGQVPGELFFGEGSRLTVL.

This clone was seen a single time. V usage is TRBV27 and J usage is TRBJ1-2; D might be TRBD1 (5 bases). V was trimmed by 2 bases and J by 8 bases, leaving 12 bases between them. From germline, CDR1 is MNHEY and CDR2 SMNVEV (reference sequence). The CDR3 length is 13 residues. The CDR3 here is CASSLRQGLGYTF. As DNA, the CDR3 is TGTGCCAGCAGTTTAAGGCAGGGTTTAGGCTACACCTTC.